Presented here are 9 T cell receptor beta chains from one specimen sequenced in a study of cytomegalovirus exposure and HLA in healthy donors. Researchers ran the PCR with 60 Vbeta and 13 Jbeta primers. Data came from immunoSEQ multiplex PCR; TCRdb stores just in-frame clones and leaves some out. The table lists 200,000 or so clones, about 85% of them singletons. The sequenced sample consisted of PBMCs. The receptors shown here come from a man aged 50 to 60 in good health and CMV-seronegative.

The genes are TRBV6-4 and TRBJ2-3, with D perhaps matching TRBD2 (6 bases). The germline V gene has CDR1 MRHNA and CDR2 SNTAGT. Deletions cut 3 bases from V and 0 bases from J, with 13 bases between. This CDR3 has 16 amino acids. CDR3 nucleotides: TGTGCCAGCAGTGAAGGCCGGCGGGGTAGCACAGATACGCAGTATTTT. It is translated as CASSEGRRGSTDTQYF.

This clone was recorded only once. This rearrangement joins TRBV19 to TRBJ2-1, with D perhaps matching TRBD2 (5 bases). The CDR3 has 14 residues. CDR1 and CDR2 from the germline V gene are LNHDA and SQIVND (reference sequence). Trimming pared 11 bases from V and 9 bases from J, leaving 23 bases between. The CDR3 region is CACLQPNSGIEQFF. The CDR3 coding sequence is TGTGCCTGCTTACAGCCCAACTCGGGGATTGAGCAGTTCTTC. The full variable domain, in which reference TRBV19 and TRBJ2-1 provide the parts outside the CDR3, is DGGITQSPKYLFRKEGQNVTLSCEQNLNHDAMYWYRQDPGQGLRLIYYSQIVNDFQKGDIAEGYSVSREKKESFPLTVTSAQKNPTAFYLCACLQPNSGIEQFFGPGTRLTVL.

The chain has TRBV5-1 and TRBJ2-1; D may be TRBD2 (7 bases). CDR3 length: 15 amino acids. V gave up 7 bases and J gave up 0 bases, with 14 bases separating them. The V gene's germline CDR1 is SGHRS and CDR2 YFSETQ. CDR3 bases: TGCGCCAGCCGGGCGGGGGCCAGCTCCTACAATGAGCAGTTCTTC. Translating it yields CASRAGASSYNEQFF. The full variable domain, rest sourced from reference TRBV5-1 and TRBJ2-1, is KAGVTQTPRYLIKTRGQQVTLSCSPISGHRSVSWYQQTPGQGLQFLFEYFSETQRNKGNFPGRFSGRQFSNSRSEMNVSTLELGDSALYLCASRAGASSYNEQFFGPGTRLTVL.

This clone is a singleton in its sample. This chain joins TRBV9 and TRBJ2-1; D is ambiguous. The CDR3 consists of 12 residues. Germline V CDR1 and CDR2: SGDLS, YYNGEE. V lost 3 bases, J lost 5 bases, and 6 bases lay in between. CDR3 loop: CASSGLNNEQFF. The CDR3 nucleotides read TGTGCCAGCAGCGGACTTAACAATGAGCAGTTCTTC.

This clone appeared once. As DNA, the CDR3 is TGTGCCACCCGGGACAGATCGAACTATGGCTACACCTTC. Its translation is CATRDRSNYGYTF. This chain joins TRBV15 and TRBJ1-2, with 7 bases that match TRBD1. The V and J ends lost 8 bases and 2 bases, in that order; junction bases with no gene match: 5. The CDR3 extends over 13 amino acids. Germline V gene lookup returns CDR1 LNHNV and CDR2 YYDKDF (reference sequence).

This chain links TRBV6-5 with TRBJ2-2, with D perhaps TRBD2 (5 bases). V dropped 4 bases and J dropped 4 bases, with 10 bases sitting between them. The CDR3 has 14 residues. Looked up from germline, CDR1 is MNHEY and CDR2 is SVGAGI. This CDR3 reads CASSFTGFTGELFF. Here the CDR3 DNA reads TGTGCCAGCAGTTTCACGGGGTTCACCGGGGAGCTGTTTTTT.

In DNA form, the CDR3 reads TGCGCCAGCAGACGACAGGAGGAAGATACGCAGTATTTT. This encodes CASRRQEEDTQYF. The chain couples TRBV5-1 to TRBJ2-3; D is possibly TRBD1 (6 bases). Trimming removed 5 bases from V and 5 bases from J, with 12 bases in between. The CDR3 runs to 13 residues. CDR1 is SGHRS, CDR2 YFSETQ, per germline.

The chain joins TRBV7-2 to TRBJ2-1, with D maybe TRBD2 (5 bases). CDR3 length: 16 residues. Germline lookup yields CDR1 SGHTA and CDR2 FQGNSA. V gave up 5 bases and J gave up 6 bases, with 20 bases separating them. The CDR3 is CASSHNPPGMGNEQFF. The CDR3 bases are TGTGCCAGCAGCCATAACCCCCCGGGGATGGGCAATGAGCAGTTCTTC.

V is TRBV9 and J is TRBJ1-6, with no clear D. CDR1 SGDLS and CDR2 YYNGEE come from the germline V gene. V lost 4 bases, J lost 9 bases, and 20 bases lay in between. This CDR3 has 16 amino acids. The DNA for the CDR3 is TGTGCCAGCAGCCCAACAGCCGCTTATTCTACTTCACCCCTCCACTTT. Encoded protein: CASSPTAAYSTSPLHF.